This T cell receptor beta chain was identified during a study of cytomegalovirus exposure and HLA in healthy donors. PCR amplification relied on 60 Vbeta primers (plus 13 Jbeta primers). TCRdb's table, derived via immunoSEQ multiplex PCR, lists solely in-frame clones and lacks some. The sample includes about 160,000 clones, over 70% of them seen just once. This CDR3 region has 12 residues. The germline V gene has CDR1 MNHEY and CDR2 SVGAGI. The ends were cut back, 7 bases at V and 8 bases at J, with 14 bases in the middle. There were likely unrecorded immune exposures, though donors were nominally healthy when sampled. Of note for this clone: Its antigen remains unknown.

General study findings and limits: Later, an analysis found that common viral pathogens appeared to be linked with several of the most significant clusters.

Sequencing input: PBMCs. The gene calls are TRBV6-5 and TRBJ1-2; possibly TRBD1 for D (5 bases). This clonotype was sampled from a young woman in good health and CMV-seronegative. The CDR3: CASKGQGGGYTF. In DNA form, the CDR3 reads TGTGCCAGCAAGGGGCAGGGTGGCGGCTACACCTTC.